This entry concerns a single T cell receptor (beta chain). Only patients with CD8+CD57+ cell expansion on flow cytometry were chosen for sequencing. No patient had been given any therapy when blood was sampled. The sample comes from a study of CD8+CD57+ T cells in acquired aplastic anemia. Using genomic DNA as the template, TCR beta VDJ and CDR3 profiling was carried out. TCRdb re-called the reads with MiXCR, one entry per CDR3 protein. The sample includes around 430,000 distinct CDR3 sequences, around 33% of them seen just once. The CDR3 has 16 amino acids. V lost 4 bases, J lost 2 bases, and 15 bases lay in between. Germline lookup yields CDR1 ENHRY and CDR2 SYGVKD.

The chain employs TRBV10-3 and TRBJ2-1; TRBD2 is a possible D gene (6 bases). The sequence came from a human donor with aplastic anemia. The specimen sequenced was sorted CD4+, CD8+, or CD8+CD57+ T cells (not recorded which) from PBMCs. Here the CDR3 DNA reads TGTGCCATCAGTGCTCCTAGCGTTACGGCCTACAATGAGCAGTTCTTC. Translation: CAISAPSVTAYNEQFF.